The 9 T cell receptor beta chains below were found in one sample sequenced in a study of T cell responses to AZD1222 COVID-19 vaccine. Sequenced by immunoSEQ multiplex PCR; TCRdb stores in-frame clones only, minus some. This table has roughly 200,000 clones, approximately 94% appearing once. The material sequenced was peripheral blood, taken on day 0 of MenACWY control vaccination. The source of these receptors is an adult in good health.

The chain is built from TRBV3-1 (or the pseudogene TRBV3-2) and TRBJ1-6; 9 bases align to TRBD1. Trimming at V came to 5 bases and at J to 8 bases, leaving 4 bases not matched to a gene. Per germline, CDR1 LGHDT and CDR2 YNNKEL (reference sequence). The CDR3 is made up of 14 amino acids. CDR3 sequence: CASSDWTGDSPLHF. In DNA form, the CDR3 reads TGTGCCAGCAGCGATTGGACAGGGGATTCACCCCTCCACTTT.

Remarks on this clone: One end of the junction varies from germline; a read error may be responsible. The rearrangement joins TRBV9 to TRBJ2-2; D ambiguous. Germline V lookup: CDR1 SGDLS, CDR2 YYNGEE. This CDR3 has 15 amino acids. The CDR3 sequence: CAGSPRHLNTGELFF. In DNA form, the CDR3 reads TGTGCCGGCAGCCCCAGACATCTTAACACCGGGGAGCTGTTTTTT.

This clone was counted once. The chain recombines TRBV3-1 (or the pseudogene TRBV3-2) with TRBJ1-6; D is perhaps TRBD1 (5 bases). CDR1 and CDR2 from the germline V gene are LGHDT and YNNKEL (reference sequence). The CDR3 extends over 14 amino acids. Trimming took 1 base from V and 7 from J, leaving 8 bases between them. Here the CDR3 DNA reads TGTGCCAGCAGCCAAGGACAGCGGAATTCACCCCTCCACTTT. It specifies CASSQGQRNSPLHF.

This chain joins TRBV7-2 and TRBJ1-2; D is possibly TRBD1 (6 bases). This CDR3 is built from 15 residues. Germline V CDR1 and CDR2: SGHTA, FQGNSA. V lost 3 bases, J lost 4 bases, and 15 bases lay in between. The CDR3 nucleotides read TGTGCCAGCAGCTTCCAGGGGCGGGTCTCCTATGGCTACACCTTC. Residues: CASSFQGRVSYGYTF. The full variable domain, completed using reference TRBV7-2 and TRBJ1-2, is GAGVSQSPSNKVTEKGKDVELRCDPISGHTALYWYRQSLGQGLEFLIYFQGNSAPDKSGLPSDRFSAERTGGSVSTLTIQRTQQEDSAVYLCASSFQGRVSYGYTFGSGTRLTVV.

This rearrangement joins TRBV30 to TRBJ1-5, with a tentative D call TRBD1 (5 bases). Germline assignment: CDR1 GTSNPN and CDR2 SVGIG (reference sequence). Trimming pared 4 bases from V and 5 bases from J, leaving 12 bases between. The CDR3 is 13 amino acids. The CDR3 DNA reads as TGTGCCTGGACCGCGGGGGGGGATCAGCCCCAGCATTTT. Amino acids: CAWTAGGDQPQHF. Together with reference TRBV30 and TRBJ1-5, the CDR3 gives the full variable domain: SQTIHQWPATLVQPVGSPLSLECTVEGTSNPNLYWYRQAAGRGLQLLFYSVGIGQISSEVPQNLSASRPQDRQFILSSKKLLLSDSGFYLCAWTAGGDQPQHFGDGTRLSIL.

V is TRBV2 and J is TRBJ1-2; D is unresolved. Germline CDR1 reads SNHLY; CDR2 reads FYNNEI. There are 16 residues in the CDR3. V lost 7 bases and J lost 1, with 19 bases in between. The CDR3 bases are TGTGCCAGCACCTTAGGACCGCTGCTCCTTAACTATGGCTACACCTTC. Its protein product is CASTLGPLLLNYGYTF.

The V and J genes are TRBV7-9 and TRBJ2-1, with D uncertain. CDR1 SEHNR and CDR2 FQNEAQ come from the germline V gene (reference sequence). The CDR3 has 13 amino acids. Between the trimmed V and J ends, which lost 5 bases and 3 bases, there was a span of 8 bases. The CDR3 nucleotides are TGTGCCAGCAGCCCCCGGCTCTACAATGAGCAGTTCTTC. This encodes CASSPRLYNEQFF.

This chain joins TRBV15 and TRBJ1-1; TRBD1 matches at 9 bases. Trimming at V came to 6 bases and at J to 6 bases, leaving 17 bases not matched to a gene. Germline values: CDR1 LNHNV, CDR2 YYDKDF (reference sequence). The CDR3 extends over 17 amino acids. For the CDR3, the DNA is TGTGCCACCAGTCTAACACAGGGGGCACCGGGATACCCTGAAGCTTTCTTT. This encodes CATSLTQGAPGYPEAFF.

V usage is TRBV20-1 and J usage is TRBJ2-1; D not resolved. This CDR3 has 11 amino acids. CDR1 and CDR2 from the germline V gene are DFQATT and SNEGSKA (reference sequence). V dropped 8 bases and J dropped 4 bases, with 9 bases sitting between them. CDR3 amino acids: CSPSEYNEQFF. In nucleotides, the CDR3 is TGCAGTCCGTCAGAGTACAATGAGCAGTTCTTC.